This T cell receptor beta chain was sequenced during a study of cytomegalovirus exposure and HLA in healthy donors. Germline V gene sequence: CDR1 SGHTA, CDR2 FQGNSA. The CDR3 is 15 amino acids. J lost 6 bases, V lost 3 bases, and 11 bases had no gene match. Method: immunoSEQ multiplex PCR; TCRdb's copy keeps in-frame clones and lacks some. Of 220,000 or so clones in the sample, around 80% were seen once. Sequenced: PBMCs. This chain joins TRBV7-2 and TRBJ2-7; 7 nucleotides line up with TRBD2. This clonotype originated in a woman in her thirties in good health and CMV-seropositive. CDR3 region: CASSFPGWGGIEQYF. The CDR3 DNA reads as TGTGCCAGCAGCTTTCCCGGTTGGGGAGGGATCGAGCAGTACTTC. Full variable domain (remainder filled in from reference TRBV7-2 and TRBJ2-7): GAGVSQSPSNKVTEKGKDVELRCDPISGHTALYWYRQSLGQGLEFLIYFQGNSAPDKSGLPSDRFSAERTGGSVSTLTIQRTQQEDSAVYLCASSFPGWGGIEQYFGPGTRLTVT.